This is a list of T cell receptor beta chains from one sample in a study of CD8 T cells in Susac syndrome. One entry per CDR3 protein, called by TCRdb with MiXCR from the immunoSEQ multiplex PCR reads. The sample records 150,000 to 200,000 distinct CDR3 sequences, approximately 93% being singletons. What was sequenced was CD4+ T cells from PBMCs. The receptor set was obtained from a human donor with multiple sclerosis. The CDR3 runs from the conserved cysteine through the conserved F or W. D genes are given only for firm matches. The size field is filled for only some rows; it gives once, few, many or a size class.

size	V	J	D	CDR3	DNA
.	TRBV29-1	TRBJ1-1	.	CSVSQTYQSTEAFF	TGCAGCGTTTCCCAGACTTACCAGAGCACTGAAGCTTTCTTT
.	TRBV20-1	TRBJ1-5	.	CSASRAPGQPQHF	TGCAGTGCTAGCAGGGCGCCTGGTCAGCCCCAGCATTTT
.	TRBV24-1	TRBJ2-5	TRBD2	CATSDSTSGRKETQYF	TGTGCCACCAGTGATTCGACTAGCGGGAGGAAGGAGACCCAGTACTTC
.	TRBV3-1	TRBJ1-1	.	CASRVQGTEAFF	TGTGCCAGCAGGGTACAGGGAACTGAAGCTTTCTTT
.	TRBV12-3/TRBV12-4	TRBJ1-5	TRBD1	CASEDRSGQPQHF	TGTGCCAGCGAGGACAGGAGTGGACAGCCCCAGCATTTT
.	TRBV30	TRBJ1-2	.	CAWNGGGLAYMGYTF	TGTGCCTGGAACGGGGGTGGTCTCGCCTATATGGGCTACACCTTC
once	TRBV2	TRBJ1-1	.	CASRGQTGAFF	TGTGCCAGCAGGGGCCAAACCGGAGCTTTCTTT
.	TRBV5-1	TRBJ2-7	.	CASSLAADLYEQYF	TGCGCCAGCAGCTTGGCGGCGGATCTTTACGAGCAGTACTTC
.	TRBV6-2/TRBV6-3	TRBJ2-7	.	CASSYPDEQYF	TGTGCCAGCAGTTACCCGGACGAGCAGTACTTC
.	TRBV12-3/TRBV12-4	TRBJ2-2	.	CASSSDRPTNTGELFF	TGTGCCAGCAGTTCCGACAGACCGACTAACACCGGGGAGCTGTTTTTT
.	TRBV6-6	TRBJ2-7	.	CASSDGTVFGEQYF	TGTGCCAGCAGTGACGGGACGGTATTTGGCGAGCAGTACTTC
once	TRBV18	TRBJ1-4	.	CASSPPGPTNEKLFF	TGTGCCAGCTCACCACCGGGTCCAACTAATGAAAAACTGTTTTTT
.	TRBV29-1	TRBJ2-7	TRBD2	CSAGGGTYEQYF	TGCAGCGCTGGGGGGGGGACGTACGAGCAGTACTTC
.	TRBV2	TRBJ2-7	.	CASSEADYEQYF	TGTGCCAGCAGTGAAGCGGACTACGAGCAGTACTTC
.	TRBV6-5	TRBJ1-4	TRBD1	CASTNTQGGNEKLFF	TGTGCCAGCACCAACACGCAGGGGGGTAATGAAAAACTGTTTTTT
.	TRBV29-1	TRBJ1-5	TRBD1	CSVYEQGAGQPQHF	TGCAGCGTGTACGAACAGGGGGCAGGTCAGCCCCAGCATTTT
.	TRBV5-8	TRBJ1-1	.	CARGRGTEAFF	TGTGCCAGGGGACGGGGCACTGAAGCTTTCTTT
.	TRBV24-1	TRBJ2-1	.	CATSDPGQGNEQFF	TGTGCCACCAGTGACCCGGGGCAGGGGAATGAGCAGTTCTTC
.	TRBV11-2	TRBJ2-1	.	CASSSRGLVAWDSYNEQFF	TGTGCCAGCAGCTCCCGGGGGTTGGTAGCCTGGGACTCCTACAATGAGCAGTTCTTC
.	TRBV11-2	TRBJ1-2	.	CASSHPGFYGYTF	TGTGCCAGCAGCCACCCCGGATTTTATGGCTACACCTTC
.	TRBV30	TRBJ1-1	TRBD1	CAWVRTGEAFF	TGTGCCTGGGTACGGACAGGCGAAGCTTTCTTT
.	TRBV4-2	TRBJ1-4	TRBD1	CASSQDWGRGNEKLFF	TGTGCCAGCAGCCAAGATTGGGGCAGGGGGAACGAAAAACTGTTTTTT
.	TRBV3-1	TRBJ2-5	.	CASRQPGETQYF	TGTGCCAGCAGACAGCCCGGGGAGACCCAGTACTTC
.	TRBV20-1	TRBJ2-7	.	CSARTEYEQYF	TGCAGTGCTAGGACAGAGTACGAGCAGTACTTC
.	TRBV11-2	TRBJ2-7	TRBD2	CASSRPGTSGSYEQYF	TGTGCCAGCAGCCGACCCGGGACTAGCGGCTCCTACGAGCAGTACTTC
.	TRBV2	TRBJ2-3	.	CASSPRTDGTDTQYF	TGTGCCAGCAGTCCACGGACAGACGGCACAGATACGCAGTATTTT
.	TRBV19	TRBJ2-7	.	CASSLRFGSDYEQYF	TGTGCCAGTAGTCTGCGTTTCGGCAGCGACTACGAGCAGTACTTC
once	TRBV6-5	TRBJ1-1	TRBD1	CASSWDRVMNTEAFF	TGTGCCAGCAGCTGGGACAGGGTGATGAACACTGAAGCTTTCTTT
.	TRBV3-1	TRBJ2-2	TRBD1	CASRSGQVVTGELFF	TGTGCCAGCAGATCGGGACAGGTGGTCACCGGGGAGCTGTTTTTT
.	TRBV24-1	TRBJ2-3	.	CATSDSQTGDTQYF	TGTGCCACCAGTGATTCTCAGACAGGAGATACGCAGTATTTT
.	TRBV19	TRBJ1-3	.	CASNRTPGNTIYF	TGTGCCAGTAATAGGACGCCTGGAAACACCATATATTTT
.	TRBV20-1	TRBJ2-1	.	CSARAGFRNEQFF	TGCAGTGCTAGAGCGGGATTTAGGAATGAGCAGTTCTTC
.	TRBV29-1	TRBJ2-1	.	CTQCAGEQFF	TGCACCCAATGCGCCGGTGAGCAGTTCTTC
.	TRBV7-8	TRBJ2-1	.	CASSLIGNRNHEQFF	TGTGCCAGCAGCTTAATCGGTAATCGGAACCATGAGCAGTTCTTC
.	TRBV24-1	TRBJ2-3	.	CATRGQPTDTQYF	TGTGCCACCAGGGGGCAACCCACAGATACGCAGTATTTT
.	TRBV23-1	TRBJ2-3	.	CASSHREARPYTDTQYF	TGCGCCAGCAGTCACCGGGAAGCCCGCCCCTACACAGATACGCAGTATTTT
.	TRBV30	TRBJ1-5	TRBD1	CAWSVRGGGQPQHF	TGTGCCTGGAGTGTACGAGGGGGCGGTCAGCCCCAGCATTTT
.	TRBV20-1	TRBJ1-3	.	CSTNGGGGNTIYF	TGCAGCACTAACGGGGGCGGTGGAAACACCATATATTTT
once	TRBV18	TRBJ2-3	TRBD1	CASWRDRETDTQYF	TGTGCCAGCTGGCGGGACAGGGAGACAGATACGCAGTATTTT
once	TRBV20-1	TRBJ1-1	.	CSARDRRGGTEAFF	TGCAGTGCTAGAGATCGCAGGGGAGGCACTGAAGCTTTCTTT
.	TRBV24-1	TRBJ2-1	.	CATSVPEAFWAYNEQFF	TGTGCCACCAGTGTCCCTGAGGCATTTTGGGCCTACAATGAGCAGTTCTTC
once	TRBV4-2	TRBJ2-3	.	CASSPPQAGEDTQYF	TGTGCCAGCAGCCCACCCCAGGCCGGGGAGGATACGCAGTATTTT
.	TRBV30	TRBJ2-1	.	CAWRWPGEQFF	TGTGCCTGGAGGTGGCCGGGTGAGCAGTTCTTC
.	TRBV3-1	TRBJ2-2	.	CASSHRGSGELFF	TGTGCCAGCAGCCACAGGGGCTCCGGGGAGCTGTTTTTT
.	TRBV7-9	TRBJ2-7	TRBD2	CASSLSGSPTYEQYF	TGTGCCAGCAGCCTTAGCGGGAGTCCTACCTACGAGCAGTACTTC
.	TRBV24-1	TRBJ2-2	.	CATSETNTGELFF	TGTGCCACCAGTGAGACGAACACCGGGGAGCTGTTTTTT
few	TRBV30	TRBJ2-3	.	CAYTGAGTDTQYF	TGTGCCTATACTGGGGCGGGCACAGATACGCAGTATTTT
once	TRBV12-3/TRBV12-4	TRBJ2-7	TRBD2	CASTLGLAGPYEQYF	TGTGCCAGCACCCTAGGACTAGCGGGACCCTACGAGCAGTACTTC
.	TRBV24-1	TRBJ2-7	TRBD1	CATSDGGQGVSDEQYF	TGTGCCACCAGTGACGGGGGACAGGGGGTATCGGACGAGCAGTACTTC
.	TRBV5-1	TRBJ1-2	.	CASSSQTRQLDYTF	TGCGCCAGCAGCTCGCAAACAAGACAGCTTGACTACACCTTC
.	TRBV6-5	TRBJ1-2	.	CASRISGTPAYGYTF	TGTGCCAGCAGGATCTCCGGGACACCAGCTTATGGCTACACCTTC